Presented here are 8 T cell receptor beta chains from one specimen sequenced in a study of vaccination and CD4 T cells after COVID-19. Cultured CD4+ T cells had their DNA profiled by the Oncomine TCR Beta short-read assay. A single record per CDR3 protein comes from TCRdb applying MiXCR to the PCR reads. The repertoire has 5,500 to 7,500 distinct CDR3 sequences, more than 45% of them found once; the top ten carry around a quarter. As to treatment: approximately 9-day PBMC culture with coronavirus spike peptide pools or control peptides (ViraFEST assay). Those CD4+ T cells from the unexposed donor predate the COVID-19 pandemic (2011-2018). Antigen specificity for these receptors is unknown. The sample consisted of CD4+ T cells from blood, cultured in vitro. The source is a human donor in good health.

The chain links TRBV28 to TRBJ1-5; D is unclear. Germline values: CDR1 MDHEN, CDR2 SYDVKM. CDR3 length: 13 amino acids. V was cut by 8 bases and J by 7 bases, with 15 bases left in between. CDR3 loop: CASRVSVDQPQHF. CDR3 DNA sequence: TGTGCCAGCCGGGTCTCGGTAGACCAGCCCCAGCATTTT.

The chain recombines TRBV19 with TRBJ1-5, with TRBD1 identical over 7 bases. Looked up from germline, CDR1 is LNHDA and CDR2 is SQIVND (reference sequence). This CDR3 comprises 15 residues. J was trimmed by 5 bases and V by 3 bases; bases with no gene match: 7. CDR3 DNA: TGTGCCAGTAGTATGGGGGACAGAAGCTATCAGCCCCAGCATTTT. It encodes CASSMGDRSYQPQHF.

This sequence joins TRBV6-5 and TRBJ2-5, with D possibly TRBD1 on 6 matching bases. There are 15 residues in the CDR3. Germline lookup yields CDR1 MNHEY and CDR2 SVGAGI. Trimming shortened V by 3 bases and J by 9 bases, and 20 bases separated the two germline ends. CDR3 in DNA: TGTGCCAGCAGTTATGCTATTGACAGAGAGGGGGCCCAGTACTTC. It encodes CASSYAIDREGAQYF.

The chain recombines TRBV27 with TRBJ2-7, with 7 bases lining up with TRBD1. Trimming cost V 6 bases and J 3 bases; bases outside gene matches: 8. This CDR3 spans 14 amino acids. CDR1 is MNHEY and CDR2 is SMNVEV in the germline V gene (reference sequence). In nucleotides, the CDR3 is TGTGCCAGCAGAATAGGGACAGCGCGCTACGAGCAGTACTTC. Encoded protein: CASRIGTARYEQYF.

This clonotype was observed a handful of times. This chain joins TRBV28 and TRBJ2-7; D gene ambiguous. The CDR3 sequence is 17 residues long. Germline CDR1 and CDR2: MDHEN and SYDVKM. Trimming removed 4 bases from V and 4 bases from J, with 23 bases in between. The CDR3 here is CASSSDMGTPRLYEQYF. DNA for the CDR3: TGTGCCAGCAGTTCCGACATGGGTACCCCTAGACTTTACGAGCAGTACTTC.

The chain uses TRBV19 and TRBJ1-5; a weak D match, TRBD1 (6 bases). This CDR3 is 13 amino acids long. V was shortened by 9 bases and J by 2 bases, with 11 bases between the two germline ends. The germline CDR1 and CDR2 sequences are LNHDA and SQIVND (reference sequence). The CDR3 nucleotides are TGTGCCAGCAGACAGGTCCGCAATCAGCCCCAGCATTTT. Its protein is CASRQVRNQPQHF.

The chain employs TRBV7-2 and TRBJ2-1; TRBD1 matches at 10 bases. Germline V CDR1 and CDR2: SGHTA, FQGNSA. V dropped 5 bases and J dropped 8; count of bases not matched to a gene: 6. There are 14 residues in the CDR3. CDR3 bases: TGTGCCAGCAGCCCGCGGGGACAGGGGCATGAGCAGTTCTTC. Protein product: CASSPRGQGHEQFF.

The chain links TRBV5-1 to TRBJ2-3; 7 bases align to TRBD2. Per the germline V gene, CDR1 is SGHRS and CDR2 is YFSETQ. The length of the CDR3 is 15 residues. J lost 2 bases, V lost 4 bases, and 7 bases had no gene match. The CDR3 DNA reads as TGCGCCAGCAGCCCCGGGACTACAAACACAGATACGCAGTATTTT. Its protein product is CASSPGTTNTDTQYF.